The 29 T cell receptor beta chains below were found in one sample sequenced in a study of T cell changes during pregnancy in multiple sclerosis. Only in-frame clones appear in the TCRdb table, and some are missing; sequencing was by immunoSEQ multiplex PCR. The sample lists tens of thousands of clones; approximately 90% were seen once. Specimen: peripheral blood, collected in the second trimester of pregnancy. The receptors were sampled from a female donor in good health, enrolled as a control in a pregnancy study.

V is TRBV2 and J is TRBJ2-7; 8 bases align to TRBD1. Looked up from germline, CDR1 is SNHLY and CDR2 is FYNNEI. V was pared by 4 bases and J by 6 bases, with 8 bases of the junction left unmatched. This CDR3 region has 14 residues. As DNA, the CDR3 is TGTGCCAGCAGTGTTTTAGGACAGGGCCTCGAGCAGTACTTC. It codes for CASSVLGQGLEQYF.

The CDR3, as DNA: TGTGCCAGCAGACATAGGGGGACCGGGGAGCTGTTTTTT. It encodes CASRHRGTGELFF. J is TRBJ2-2 and V is TRBV7-8; the D gene is possibly TRBD1 (6 bases). V lost 6 bases and J lost 5, with 10 bases in between. Germline CDR1 and CDR2: SGHVS and FQNEAQ. The CDR3 consists of 13 residues.

CDR3: CASSYGNRGNIQYF. The CDR3 bases are TGTGCCAGCAGTTACGGTAACCGAGGGAACATTCAGTACTTC. The chain employs TRBV6-5 and TRBJ2-4, with D possibly being TRBD2 (5 bases). The CDR3 length is 14 residues. V dropped 2 bases and J dropped 7 bases, with 12 bases sitting between them. From germline, CDR1 is MNHEY and CDR2 SVGAGI.

This sequence joins TRBV15 and TRBJ2-1, with 9 nucleotides matching TRBD2. With 6 bases clipped from V and 0 bases from J, the junction kept 6 bases outside the gene matches. The CDR3 length is 16 residues. Germline V gives CDR1 LNHNV, CDR2 YYDKDF (reference sequence). This chain's CDR3 is CATRLSGGSSYNEQFF. For the CDR3, the DNA is TGTGCCACCAGGCTTAGCGGGGGAAGCTCCTACAATGAGCAGTTCTTC.

The chain carries TRBV27 and TRBJ2-1; 9 bases line up with TRBD2. The CDR3 consists of 13 residues. J was trimmed by 7 bases and V by 6 bases; bases with no gene match: 4. Germline CDR1 MNHEY, CDR2 SMNVEV (reference sequence). This chain's CDR3 is CASRLAGGNEQFF. CDR3 nucleotides: TGTGCCAGCAGACTAGCGGGTGGTAATGAGCAGTTCTTC.

V usage is TRBV14 and J usage is TRBJ1-6; D gene ambiguous. Germline values: CDR1 SGHDN, CDR2 FVKESK. CDR3 length: 15 amino acids. V lost 6 bases and J lost 5, with 14 bases in between. CDR3 in DNA: TGTGCCAGCAGTGGAAGACGAGGGAATAATTCACCCCTCCACTTT. Amino acid sequence: CASSGRRGNNSPLHF.

The rearrangement uses TRBV7-6 and TRBJ2-3; D possibly corresponds to TRBD1 (5 bases). Germline V gives CDR1 SGHVS, CDR2 FNYEAQ. V shed 1 base and J shed 3 bases, with 8 bases lying between them. The CDR3 loop spans 14 amino acids. The CDR3 coding sequence is TGTGCCAGCAGCTTAGGGGGCGAAACAGATACGCAGTATTTT. This codes for CASSLGGETDTQYF.

The V and J genes are TRBV6-4 and TRBJ2-1; possibly TRBD1 for D (5 bases). The CDR3 runs to 14 residues. CDR1 MRHNA and CDR2 SNTAGT come from the germline V gene. V was clipped by 0 bases and J by 3 bases, with 6 bases between them. The CDR3 coding sequence is TGTGCCAGCAGTGACTCAGGGGACTACAATGAGCAGTTCTTC. Amino acid sequence: CASSDSGDYNEQFF.

J is TRBJ2-3 and V is TRBV4-3; 9 bases match TRBD1. Germline V gene lookup returns CDR1 LGHNA and CDR2 YSLEER. The length of the CDR3 is 15 residues. Trimming at V came to 6 bases and at J to 6 bases, leaving 10 bases not matched to a gene. The CDR3 loop is CASRNSGTGMDTQYF. CDR3 bases: TGCGCCAGCAGAAACTCCGGGACAGGGATGGATACGCAGTATTTT.

J is TRBJ2-5 and V is TRBV13, with a tentative D call TRBD1 (6 bases). The germline CDR1 and CDR2 sequences are PRHDT and FYEKMQ (reference sequence). V was trimmed by 3 bases and J by 0 bases, leaving 8 bases between them. The CDR3 length is 14 residues. CDR3 in DNA: TGTGCCAGCAGCTTGACAGGCTACCAAGAGACCCAGTACTTC. Translated, it gives CASSLTGYQETQYF.

The rearrangement links TRBV28 to TRBJ2-7; 10 nucleotides agree with TRBD2. In germline, CDR1 is MDHEN, CDR2 SYDVKM. The V segment lost 5 bases and the J segment 3 bases; nucleotides outside the gene matches: 7. The length of the CDR3 is 15 residues. In nucleotides, the CDR3 is TGTGCCAGCAGTCTCGGGACTAGCGAGTACTACGAGCAGTACTTC. It translates to CASSLGTSEYYEQYF.

The chain links TRBV7-6 to TRBJ2-7, with TRBD2 matching over 10 bases. V lost 2 bases and J lost 1; bases outside the gene matches: 17. The germline gives CDR1 SGHVS, CDR2 FNYEAQ. This CDR3 has 20 amino acids. The CDR3 sequence is CASSLKFGRASGSVSYEQYF. The CDR3 DNA reads TGTGCCAGCAGCTTAAAATTCGGTAGAGCTAGCGGGAGCGTATCCTACGAGCAGTACTTC.

The V and J genes are TRBV11-1 and TRBJ2-1; no definite D call. Germline CDR1 reads SGHAT; CDR2 reads FQDESV (reference sequence). The length of the CDR3 is 16 residues. Trimming removed 2 bases at V and 0 bases at J, with 11 bases between. This chain's CDR3 is CASSLFSLSSYNEQFF. In nucleotides, the CDR3 is TGTGCCAGCAGCTTATTTTCCCTCAGCTCCTACAATGAGCAGTTCTTC.

The chain employs TRBV6-1 and TRBJ2-7; no firm D call. The germline V gene encodes CDR1 MNHNS and CDR2 SASEGT. This CDR3 has 13 amino acids. The V and J ends lost 0 bases and 2 bases respectively, with 5 bases between them. The CDR3 coding sequence is TGTGCCAGCAGTGAAGCTTCAACCTACGAGCAGTACTTC. This translates into CASSEASTYEQYF.

The genes are TRBV7-5 and TRBJ1-4; the listed D gene, TRBD1, was not tested against the DNA. TRBV7-5 is a pseudogene locus. The CDR3 length is 15 residues. The CDR3 nucleotides are TGTGCCAGAAGCCTCGAAGACAGGGCGAATGAAAAACTGTTTTTT. This sequence encodes CARSLEDRANEKLFF.

The rearrangement joins TRBV2 to TRBJ2-3; 14 bases align to TRBD2. Losses at the gene ends were 6 bases for V and 0 bases for J; bases not matched to a gene: 2. The CDR3 is 16 amino acids. Germline V gene data show CDR1 as SNHLY and CDR2 as FYNNEI. CDR3 in DNA: TGTGCCAGCAGGGGGACTAGCGGGGGCAGCACAGATACGCAGTATTTT. Its protein product is CASRGTSGGSTDTQYF.

The chain uses TRBV18 and TRBJ2-7, with TRBD2 matching 9 bases. V lost 7 bases and J lost 6; bases outside the gene matches: 10. The length of the CDR3 is 14 residues. Germline lookup yields CDR1 KGHSH and CDR2 LQKENI. The CDR3: CASLPGLAGFEQYF. The CDR3 DNA is TGTGCCAGCTTGCCCGGGCTAGCGGGATTCGAGCAGTACTTC.

This sequence joins TRBV18 and TRBJ2-1; D perhaps matches TRBD1 (6 bases). This CDR3 contains 14 residues. Germline assignment: CDR1 KGHSH and CDR2 LQKENI. The V end was cut by 3 bases, the J end by 6 bases, with 12 bases between. The CDR3 DNA follows: TGTGCCAGCTCACCGTGGACAGAGGGCAATGAGCAGTTCTTC. This translates into CASSPWTEGNEQFF.

This clone is a singleton in its sample. The chain links TRBV5-6 to TRBJ2-1; 10 nucleotides match TRBD2. The V segment lost 0 bases and the J segment 0 bases; nucleotides outside the gene matches: 3. The CDR3 sequence is 17 residues long. The germline gives CDR1 SGHDT, CDR2 YYEEEE. The DNA for the CDR3 is TGTGCCAGCAGCTTGGTTAGCGGGGGGCTCTCCTACAATGAGCAGTTCTTC. Translating it yields CASSLVSGGLSYNEQFF.

The chain uses TRBV5-1 and TRBJ1-4; 7 bases are shared with TRBD1. The V and J ends lost 4 bases and 1 base, in that order; junction bases with no gene match: 10. Germline V gene sequence: CDR1 SGHRS, CDR2 YFSETQ. This CDR3 comprises 17 residues. The CDR3 region is CASSLTGVRGTNEKLFF. The CDR3 bases are TGCGCCAGCAGCCTCACAGGGGTCCGGGGAACTAATGAAAAACTGTTTTTT. The variable domain in full, completed from reference TRBV5-1 and TRBJ1-4, reads KAGVTQTPRYLIKTRGQQVTLSCSPISGHRSVSWYQQTPGQGLQFLFEYFSETQRNKGNFPGRFSGRQFSNSRSEMNVSTLELGDSALYLCASSLTGVRGTNEKLFFGSGTQLSVL.

The chain has TRBV21-1 and TRBJ2-4; the D call in the table, TRBD2, was not verified against the DNA. TRBV21-1 is a recognized pseudogene. The CDR3 runs to 12 residues. The CDR3, as DNA: TGTGCCAGCCTAACGGCCAAAAACATTCAGTACTTC. Encoded protein: CASLTAKNIQYF.

This clone occurred once. This chain uses TRBV7-6 with TRBJ2-3; the D gene is possibly TRBD1 (5 bases). Germline V CDR1 and CDR2: SGHVS, FNYEAQ. This CDR3 has 15 residues. V was pared by 5 bases and J by 0 bases, with 12 bases between. This chain's CDR3 is CASSPATGSTDTQYF. Written as DNA, the CDR3 is TGTGCCAGCAGCCCAGCAACAGGCAGCACAGATACGCAGTATTTT.

This clone was observed a few times. J is TRBJ2-3 and V is TRBV9; TRBD2 matches at 8 bases. The ends lost 4 bases at V and 2 bases at J; junction bases unmatched: 9. The CDR3 is 16 amino acids. CDR1 is SGDLS, CDR2 YYNGEE, per germline. The CDR3 spells CASSSLGRGDTDTQYF. The CDR3 coding sequence is TGTGCCAGCAGCTCCTTGGGGCGGGGGGACACAGATACGCAGTATTTT.

The gene calls are TRBV7-2 and TRBJ2-1, with unresolved D. Germline V gene data show CDR1 as SGHTA and CDR2 as FQGNSA. The CDR3 is 10 residues long. Trimming shortened V by 3 bases and J by 9 bases, and 3 bases separated the two germline ends. Here the CDR3 reads CASSFREQFF. Here the CDR3 DNA reads TGTGCCAGCAGCTTTCGTGAGCAGTTCTTC. Full variable domain (outside the CDR3, taken from reference TRBV7-2 and TRBJ2-1): GAGVSQSPSNKVTEKGKDVELRCDPISGHTALYWYRQSLGQGLEFLIYFQGNSAPDKSGLPSDRFSAERTGGSVSTLTIQRTQQEDSAVYLCASSFREQFFGPGTRLTVL.

The V and J genes are TRBV19 and TRBJ2-2, with D perhaps TRBD1 (6 bases). This CDR3 has 16 residues. Trimming took 5 bases from V and 0 from J, leaving 13 bases between them. CDR1 LNHDA and CDR2 SQIVND come from the germline V gene (reference sequence). CDR3 sequence (DNA): TGTGCCAGTAGTTCACAGGGTTACCCGAACACCGGGGAGCTGTTTTTT. It translates to CASSSQGYPNTGELFF.

This chain uses TRBV19 with TRBJ2-7, with TRBD1 matching 10 bases. CDR1 LNHDA and CDR2 SQIVND come from the germline V gene (reference sequence). Unmatched junction bases numbered 7, after V lost 5 bases and J lost 6 bases. The CDR3 spans 14 residues. Written as DNA, the CDR3 is TGTGCCAGTAGTTCGGGACAGGGGTTGGCCGAGCAGTACTTC. Protein: CASSSGQGLAEQYF.

The rearrangement joins TRBV13 to TRBJ2-7; perhaps TRBD1 as D (5 bases). There are 15 residues in the CDR3. V lost 5 bases, J lost 0 bases, and 14 bases lay in between. Germline CDR1 PRHDT, CDR2 FYEKMQ (reference sequence). The CDR3 here is CASSPSLGRSYEQYF. Written as DNA, the CDR3 is TGTGCCAGCAGCCCGAGCTTGGGGCGCTCCTACGAGCAGTACTTC.

This chain links TRBV6-5 with TRBJ1-1; D remains ambiguous. Germline V CDR1 and CDR2: MNHEY, SVGAGI. V was trimmed by 6 bases and J by 1 base, leaving 12 bases between them. The CDR3 extends over 14 amino acids. The CDR3 DNA sequence: TGTGCCAGCAGACTTTTAGATCCGAACACTGAAGCTTTCTTT. Translation: CASRLLDPNTEAFF.

The CDR3 sequence: CASSPGTGYYGYTF. The CDR3 region has the DNA TGTGCCAGCTCACCAGGGACAGGGTACTATGGCTACACCTTC. The gene calls are TRBV18 and TRBJ1-2, with 9 bases matching TRBD1. Per the germline V gene, CDR1 is KGHSH and CDR2 is LQKENI. This CDR3 is built from 14 residues. Trimming at V came to 2 bases and at J to 3 bases, leaving 1 base not matched to a gene.